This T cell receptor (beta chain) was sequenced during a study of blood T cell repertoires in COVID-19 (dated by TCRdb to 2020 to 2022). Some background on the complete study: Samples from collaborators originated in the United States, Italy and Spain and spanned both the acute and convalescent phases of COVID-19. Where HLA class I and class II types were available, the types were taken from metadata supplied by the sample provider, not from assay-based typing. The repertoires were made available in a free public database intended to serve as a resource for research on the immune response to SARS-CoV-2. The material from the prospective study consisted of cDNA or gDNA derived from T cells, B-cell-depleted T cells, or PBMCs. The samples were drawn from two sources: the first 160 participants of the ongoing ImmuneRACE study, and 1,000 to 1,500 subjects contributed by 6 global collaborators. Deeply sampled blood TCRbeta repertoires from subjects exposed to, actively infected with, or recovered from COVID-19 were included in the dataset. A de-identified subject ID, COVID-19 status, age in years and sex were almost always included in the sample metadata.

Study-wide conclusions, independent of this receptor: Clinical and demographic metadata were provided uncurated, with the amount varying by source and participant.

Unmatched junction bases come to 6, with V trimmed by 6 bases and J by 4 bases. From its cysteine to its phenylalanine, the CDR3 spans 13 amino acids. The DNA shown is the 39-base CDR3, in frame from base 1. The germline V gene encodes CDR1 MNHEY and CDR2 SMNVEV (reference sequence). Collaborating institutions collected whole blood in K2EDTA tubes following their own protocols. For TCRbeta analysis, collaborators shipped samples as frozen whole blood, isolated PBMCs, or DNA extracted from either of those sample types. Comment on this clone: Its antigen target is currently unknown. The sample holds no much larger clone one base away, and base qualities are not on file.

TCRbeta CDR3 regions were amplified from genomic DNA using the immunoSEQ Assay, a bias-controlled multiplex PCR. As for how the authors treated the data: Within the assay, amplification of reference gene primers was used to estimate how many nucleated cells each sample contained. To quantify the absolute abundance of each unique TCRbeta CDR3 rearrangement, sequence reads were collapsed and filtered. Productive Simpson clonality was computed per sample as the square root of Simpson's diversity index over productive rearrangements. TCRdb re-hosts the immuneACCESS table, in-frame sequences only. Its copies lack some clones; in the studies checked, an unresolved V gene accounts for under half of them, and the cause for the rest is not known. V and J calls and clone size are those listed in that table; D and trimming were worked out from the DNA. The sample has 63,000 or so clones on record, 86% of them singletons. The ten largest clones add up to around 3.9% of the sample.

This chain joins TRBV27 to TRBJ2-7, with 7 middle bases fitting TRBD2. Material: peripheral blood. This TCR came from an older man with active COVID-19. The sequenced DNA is TGTGCCAGCAGCGGGAGGACCTCATACGAGCAGTACTTC. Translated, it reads CASSGRTSYEQYF.